This paragraph covers one T cell receptor beta chain sequence. Its cognate antigen is unknown. The germline CDR1 and CDR2 sequences are SGDLS and YYNGEE. The V gene end was trimmed by 6 bases and the J gene end by 5 bases; junction bases not matched to a gene: 12. This CDR3 region has 15 residues. These data come from a study of cytomegalovirus exposure and HLA in healthy donors. PCR amplification relied on 60 Vbeta primers (plus 13 Jbeta primers). Only in-frame clones appear in the TCRdb table, and some are missing; sequencing was by immunoSEQ multiplex PCR. The sample lists about 120,000 clones; 50% to 65% were seen once. General observations from the study: Later work showed greater clonal expansion in HLA-associated TCR beta chains than in equally common others. High sensitivity and specificity were reportedly achieved when the classifier diagnosed cytomegalovirus status.

The origin of this receptor is a man between 40 and 49 years old in good health and CMV-seropositive. The sequenced sample consisted of PBMCs. The chain joins TRBV9 to TRBJ1-1; TRBD1 matches 8 bases. In nucleotides, the CDR3 is TGTGCCAGCAATAGAGCTAGACAGGGGCGGACTGAAGCTTTCTTT. Protein sequence: CASNRARQGRTEAFF.